This T cell receptor (beta chain) was captured in a study of OX40 agonist ivuxolimab in advanced cancers. With respect to the entire study: Ivuxolimab, which targeted the costimulatory receptor OX40 (CD134), was an agonistic, fully human IgG2 monoclonal antibody. Intravenous ivuxolimab was administered to patients every 2 weeks at six dose levels: 0.01, 0.1, 0.3, 1.5, 3 and 10 mg/kg. Among the roughly 52 dose-escalation patients, roughly 20 had hepatocellular carcinoma, 15 or so melanoma, 9 renal cell carcinoma and 9 head and neck cancer. A male proportion of approximately 83% and a mean age of 60 years, ranging from 23 to 79, were recorded for the dose-escalation cohort. Prior anti-PD-1, anti-PD-L1 or anti-CTLA-4 therapy was permitted, and about two fifths of dose-escalation patients had received checkpoint inhibitors. Partial responses were achieved by three dose-escalation patients, of whom one had hepatocellular carcinoma and two had cutaneous melanoma. The purpose of peripheral TCRbeta sequencing was to test whether ivuxolimab changed TCR sequence diversity and led to clonal T-cell expansion. The paper describes the monotherapy dose-escalation part (N ≈ 50 patients) of the phase I trial of ivuxolimab.

V loses 0 bases of germline sequence and J loses 2 bases, and the interval between the two ends is 15 bases. Looking up the germline V gene yields CDR1 SGHDN and CDR2 FVKESK. The CDR3 measures 17 amino acids from cysteine to phenylalanine. Only CDR3 DNA remains: 51 bases, in frame from the first base. Overall results and qualifications from the work: After ivuxolimab, more expanded clones were found on average in CD8+ T cells than in CD4+ T cells. Low levels of normalized T-cell clonal expansion were also seen in some nonresponding patients. Clonal expansion of both CD4+ and CD8+ blood T cells was observed from baseline to week 6 at doses 0.1 to 3.0 mg/kg. The antigen specificity of the peripheral T cells that underwent clonal expansion was not determined. In partial responders in the 0.1-3.0 mg/kg groups, normalized peripheral clonal expansion was found to be among the lowest, especially among CD8+ T cells.

About this clone itself: Its antigen target is currently unknown. No much larger clone exists at a distance of one base, and base qualities are not known.

The trial excluded patients who had a history of autoimmune disease or were on systemic immunosuppression. Peripheral blood for TCR sequencing was collected from all dose cohorts at baseline, on cycle 4 day 1, and on cycle 7 day 1. The samples were drawn from a first-in-human, open-label, multicenter phase I dose-escalation trial of ivuxolimab. The trial enrolled adults with locally advanced or metastatic head and neck squamous cell, hepatocellular, melanoma or renal cell carcinoma. Before TCR sequencing, CD4+ T cells and CD8+ T cells were sorted from peripheral blood as separate populations. Genomic DNA was isolated from the sorted cells so that the TCRbeta CDR3 region could be sequenced. The immunoSEQ Assay was used for sequencing of TCRbeta CDR3 regions. TCRdb obtained this table from immuneACCESS and retained in-frame rearrangements with V and J assigned. These tables miss some clones; where compared with another copy, unresolved V genes account for less than half of the shortfall, and the remainder is unexplained. For this sample the table gives 28,000 or so clones, of which 80% to 90% were detected only once. The ten largest clonotypes hold about two fifths of the sample.

In this chain, TRBV14 is recombined with TRBJ2-3; a confident D gene designation cannot be given. The sequences come from CD4+ or CD8+ T cells sorted from blood, collected in a trial of the OX40 agonist ivuxolimab. This receptor was identified in an adult with an advanced solid tumor such as melanoma, head and neck, liver or kidney cancer. The bases are TGTGCCAGCAGCCAAGATCCCGGGTTTTGGCACACAGATACGCAGTATTTT. Its translation is CASSQDPGFWHTDTQYF.